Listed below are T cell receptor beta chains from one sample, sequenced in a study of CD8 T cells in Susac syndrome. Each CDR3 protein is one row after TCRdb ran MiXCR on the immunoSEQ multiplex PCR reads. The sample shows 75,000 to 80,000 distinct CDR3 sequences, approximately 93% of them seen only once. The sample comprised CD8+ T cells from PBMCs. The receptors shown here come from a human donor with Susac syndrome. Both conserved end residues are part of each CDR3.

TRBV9,CASSVEGGNSYEQFF
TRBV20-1,CSARSGVAYEQYF
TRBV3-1,CASSQPGGDTQYF
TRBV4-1,CASSPQGQGLAFF
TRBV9,CASGGVDRAMDGYTF
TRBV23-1,CASSQSGTGGQVGSYNEQFF
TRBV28,CASREALEGYEQYF
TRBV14,CASSLSGQGPSYEQYF
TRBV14,CASSQVSEQFF
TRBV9,CASTGPGPSGANVLTF